This entry lists 18 T cell receptor beta chains sequenced from one sample in a study of T-cell reconstitution after alpha-beta-depleted transplantation in children. During its preparation, the TCRbeta library received unique molecular identifiers. TCRdb passed the PCR reads through MiXCR, listing each CDR3 protein once. The data show about a million distinct CDR3 sequences, with 25% to 35% seen just once and under 30% held by the top ten. Sample: PBMCs, mostly from graft donor cells, taken 360 days after TCRalphabeta/CD19-depleted stem cell transplant. These receptors all stem from a boy younger than two who had a stem cell transplant for SCID, so the T cells may come from the graft donor.

This CDR3 reads CASSGDRHNEKLFF. CDR3 sequence (DNA): TGTGCCAGCAGCGGCGACAGACACAATGAAAAACTGTTTTTT. V is TRBV5-5 and J is TRBJ1-4; TRBD1 is a possible D gene (5 bases). Per germline, CDR1 SGHKS and CDR2 YYEKEE (reference sequence). Trimming took off 4 bases at V and 5 bases at J, with 12 bases between the two ends. The CDR3 has 14 amino acids.

The rearrangement uses TRBV20-1 and TRBJ1-6; D ambiguous. Germline V gene data show CDR1 as DFQATT and CDR2 as SNEGSKA (reference sequence). The CDR3 loop spans 15 amino acids. V dropped 3 bases and J dropped 4 bases, with 13 bases sitting between them. The CDR3 loop is CSASDFSDYNSPLHF. DNA of the CDR3: TGCAGTGCTAGCGATTTCTCCGATTATAATTCACCCCTCCACTTT.

This clonotype has a handful of counts. J is TRBJ2-2 and V is TRBV15; 10 positions match TRBD1. The CDR3 length is 17 residues. Germline V gene lookup returns CDR1 LNHNV and CDR2 YYDKDF (reference sequence). V lost 0 bases, J lost 1 base, and 2 bases stayed unmatched. The CDR3 here is CATSREGQGRNTGELFF. Written as DNA, the CDR3 is TGTGCCACCAGCAGAGAGGGACAGGGGAGGAACACCGGGGAGCTGTTTTTT.

This clonotype showed up just a few times. V is TRBV6-2 or TRBV6-3 and J is TRBJ2-3; D is unclear. V was trimmed by 6 bases and J by 2 bases, leaving 6 bases between them. The CDR3 totals 12 residues. Germline CDR1 reads MNHEY; CDR2 reads SVGEGT. In DNA, the CDR3 is TGTGCCAGCAGGCGGACCACAGATACGCAGTATTTT. Residues: CASRRTTDTQYF.

The chain uses TRBV5-1 and TRBJ2-5; no clear D gene. Germline V lookup: CDR1 SGHRS, CDR2 YFSETQ. The CDR3 contains 14 residues. V lost 4 bases and J lost 8, with 18 bases in between. Here the CDR3 DNA reads TGCGCCAGCAGCCCTTCCGGTGGGTGGAGAACCCAGTACTTC. The encoded protein is CASSPSGGWRTQYF.

The chain links TRBV7-9 to TRBJ1-6; D is perhaps TRBD1 (5 bases). The CDR3 runs 15 residues. Per germline, CDR1 SEHNR and CDR2 FQNEAQ (reference sequence). V lost 4 bases, J lost 2 bases, and 9 bases lay in between. The CDR3 DNA reads as TGTGCCAGCAGCTGGGACGTCGCCTATAATTCACCCCTCCACTTT. Translating gives CASSWDVAYNSPLHF.

Only a few counts were recorded for this clonotype. The rearrangement links TRBV15 to TRBJ2-5; 8 nucleotides line up with TRBD1. CDR1 is LNHNV and CDR2 is YYDKDF in the germline V gene (reference sequence). There are 19 residues in the CDR3. The junction had 17 bases not matched to a gene; V was cut back by 0 bases and J by 5 bases. The CDR3: CATSRDRAGGGGISETQYF. CDR3 in DNA: TGTGCCACCAGCAGAGATCGAGCAGGGGGCGGCGGTATCTCTGAGACCCAGTACTTC.

This sequence joins TRBV6-5 and TRBJ2-7; 7 positions agree with TRBD1. CDR1 is MNHEY, CDR2 SVGAGI, per germline. Trimming took 0 bases from V and 2 from J; bases not matched to a gene: 4. This CDR3 has 15 residues. The CDR3 protein is CASSYSVTGPYEQYF. CDR3 DNA sequence: TGTGCCAGCAGTTACTCGGTGACAGGGCCCTACGAGCAGTACTTC.

This clonotype was seen many times. V and J are TRBV7-9 and TRBJ2-2; TRBD1 is a possible D gene (5 bases). Germline-derived CDR1 and CDR2 are SEHNR and FQNEAQ (reference sequence). This CDR3 region has 14 residues. V lost 1 base and J lost 4, with 7 bases in between. The CDR3 here is CASSLGRATGELFF. The DNA of the CDR3 is TGTGCCAGCAGCTTAGGCAGGGCCACCGGGGAGCTGTTTTTT.

This clonotype was recorded a few times. CDR3 coding DNA: TGCAGTGCCGCTGGGGGTCCCCCTGCCTACGAGCAGTACTTC. Protein sequence: CSAAGGPPAYEQYF. The gene calls are TRBV20-1 and TRBJ2-7, with D tentatively TRBD1 or TRBD2 (5 bases each). Germline V CDR1 and CDR2: DFQATT, SNEGSKA (reference sequence). This CDR3 region has 14 residues. Trimming stripped 6 bases from V and 2 bases from J, with 17 bases between.

This clonotype was seen only a few times. The CDR3 here is CASSLADRELYNSPLHF. The CDR3, as DNA: TGTGCCAGCAGCTTAGCCGACAGGGAACTCTATAATTCACCCCTCCACTTT. The chain has TRBV11-1 and TRBJ1-6; 7 positions match TRBD1. This CDR3 comprises 17 residues. Per the germline V gene, CDR1 is SGHAT and CDR2 is FQDESV (reference sequence). V gave up 0 bases and J gave up 3 bases; unmatched junction bases: 5.

J is TRBJ2-5 and V is TRBV5-1; D is possibly TRBD1 or TRBD2 (6 bases each). The V and J ends lost 5 bases and 4 bases respectively, with 24 bases between them. Germline values: CDR1 SGHRS, CDR2 YFSETQ. This CDR3 contains 17 residues. CDR3 DNA sequence: TGCGCCAGCAGATCTCTGACTACACGGGGGCGGGGAGAGACCCAGTACTTC. This gives the protein CASRSLTTRGRGETQYF.

This clonotype was seen a single time. V gene TRBV5-1 combines with J gene TRBJ2-1, with TRBD1 matching over 10 bases. Germline loops: CDR1 SGHRS, CDR2 YFSETQ. Unmatched junction bases numbered 6, after V lost 5 bases and J lost 7 bases. The CDR3 totals 14 residues. The CDR3 nucleotides read TGCGCCAGCAGTGGACAGGGGGGGATTAATGAGCAGTTCTTC. This codes for CASSGQGGINEQFF.

This chain links TRBV6-2 or TRBV6-3 with TRBJ2-7; perhaps TRBD2 as D (5 bases). The CDR3 is made up of 15 amino acids. Between the trimmed V and J ends, which lost 6 bases and 5 bases, there was a span of 20 bases. Germline CDR1 is MNHEY and CDR2 is SVGEGT. The CDR3 loop reads CASSPLGYQKDEQYF. CDR3 DNA sequence: TGTGCCAGCAGCCCACTAGGTTATCAGAAGGACGAGCAGTACTTC.

V and J are TRBV12-3 or TRBV12-4 and TRBJ2-5; TRBD1 matches 8 bases. CDR3 length equals 15 residues. V shed 3 bases and J 2 bases; nucleotides not matched to a gene: 5. The CDR3 loop is CASSFGTGRQETQYF. CDR3 nucleotides: TGTGCCAGCAGTTTTGGGACAGGTCGTCAAGAGACCCAGTACTTC.

This clonotype has more than one count but fewer than ten. The chain links TRBV6-5 to TRBJ2-7; no firm D call. Germline lookup yields CDR1 MNHEY and CDR2 SVGAGI. This CDR3 has 14 residues. V was shortened by 0 bases and J by 3 bases, with 9 bases between the two germline ends. CDR3 protein: CASSYSRSIYEQYF. CDR3 in DNA: TGTGCCAGCAGTTACTCACGGAGCATCTACGAGCAGTACTTC.

The chain links TRBV5-1 to TRBJ1-1; D gene unclear. Germline V gene lookup returns CDR1 SGHRS and CDR2 YFSETQ. The CDR3 contains 14 residues. V was trimmed by 0 bases and J by 4 bases, leaving 10 bases between them. CDR3 DNA sequence: TGCGCCAGCAGCTTGGAGACTGCGGGCACTGAAGCTTTCTTT. This translates into CASSLETAGTEAFF.

This clonotype was seen only a few times. The J gene is TRBJ2-7, the V gene TRBV6-1; the match to TRBD1 covers 9 bases. J lost 3 bases, V lost 3 bases, and 6 bases had no gene match. The CDR3 is 15 residues long. CDR1 is MNHNS and CDR2 is SASEGT in the germline V gene. The CDR3 bases are TGTGCCAGCAGTGAGATACCGGGACAGGGCTACGAGCAGTACTTC. Its protein is CASSEIPGQGYEQYF.